The entry below gives a single T cell receptor beta chain sequence along with its context. Its antigen has not been determined. A commercial ELISA kit detecting HCMV-specific IgG in serum was used to determine HCMV serostatus. Ficoll density gradient centrifugation was used to isolate peripheral blood mononuclear cells from blood. These data belong to a study of T cells expressing NK-cell markers (TCRdb year 2020). Some background on the complete study: Fewer than ten donors provided sorted CD3+CD56+NKG2C+, CD3+CD56+NKG2C- and CD3+CD56-NKG2C+ T-cell subsets, whose TCR beta-chain repertoires were profiled. Illumina HiSeq 2000/2500, MiSeq or NextSeq was used to sequence libraries as 2 x 150 bp reads. Randomly selected healthy volunteers, three men and five women, were used as the eight sequenced donors. Of the eight sequenced donors, seven were found to be HCMV-seropositive and one was found to be HCMV-seronegative.

Taken from cysteine to phenylalanine, the CDR3 has 18 residues. DNA is not on record. Sequencing took place on an Illumina HiSeq 2000. The TCR beta cDNA libraries were made using 5'RACE template switching, a step that added both a universal primer site and unique molecular identifiers. cDNA synthesis was primed from the TCR beta constant segment and was followed by two successive PCR amplification steps. Concerning the study's data processing: Reads were demultiplexed and grouped by UMI with MIGEC, and clonotypes were assembled and quantified with MiTCR. To exclude erroneous sequences, any TCR cDNA sequence not supported by at least two reads was discarded. The tcR package was used for downstream repertoire analysis, and clonotypes were matched across fractions by CDR3 nucleotide sequence plus V segment. Antigen specificity was annotated against VDJdb with VDJmatch, allowing one amino acid substitution in CDR3. TCRdb reprocessed the reads, and each CDR3 protein sequence is entered once, without DNA. What appears here as the V and J calls and clone size reflects TCRdb's work, not the paper's. The table for this sample records about 540,000 distinct CDR3 sequences. The leading ten clones occupy under 4.5% of the sample.

The full study reports these points: In a handful of donors, the dominant CD3+CD56+NKG2C+ clonotypes were found to rank among the top 10 CD8+ clonotypes and to make up about 1.0-7.5% of CD8+ T cells. It remained unclear whether the expanded NKG2C-expressing T cell clones were specific for HCMV antigens. Those dominant clonotypes were again the most abundant among CD3+CD56-NKG2C+ cells in a handful of donors, at roughly 25-60.1%.

The rearrangement combines TRBV12-3 or TRBV12-4 with TRBJ2-2; TCRdb's D gene call, TRBD2, goes unchecked for lack of DNA. The sequenced sample was blood T cells: a sorted CD56 or NKG2C T cell subset, CD4+ or CD8+ T cells, or bulk PBMC T cells (not recorded which). The origin of this receptor is a man between 18 and 35 years old in good health. Donor details come from another sample of the same person, matched by shared clones. The encoded CDR3 is CASSQLGLAGLDTGELFF.